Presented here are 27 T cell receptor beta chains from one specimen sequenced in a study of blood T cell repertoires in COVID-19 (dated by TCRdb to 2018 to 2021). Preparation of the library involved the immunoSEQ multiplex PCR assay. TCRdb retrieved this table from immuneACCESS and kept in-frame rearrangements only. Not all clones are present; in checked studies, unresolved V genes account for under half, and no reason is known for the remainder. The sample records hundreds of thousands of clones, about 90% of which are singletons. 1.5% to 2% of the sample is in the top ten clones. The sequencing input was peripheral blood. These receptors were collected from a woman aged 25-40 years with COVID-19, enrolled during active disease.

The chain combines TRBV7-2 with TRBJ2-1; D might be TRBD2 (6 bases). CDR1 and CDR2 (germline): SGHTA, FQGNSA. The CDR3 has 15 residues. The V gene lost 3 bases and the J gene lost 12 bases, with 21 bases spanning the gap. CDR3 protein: CASSLLDFSGLWQFF. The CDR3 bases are TGTGCCAGCAGCTTGTTGGACTTTTCGGGACTTTGGCAGTTCTTC.

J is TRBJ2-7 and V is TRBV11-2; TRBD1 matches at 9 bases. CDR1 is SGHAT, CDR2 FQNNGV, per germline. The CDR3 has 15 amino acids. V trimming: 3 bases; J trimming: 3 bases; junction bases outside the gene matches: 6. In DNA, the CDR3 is TGTGCCAGCAGCTTGTCGCAGGACAGGGGCTACGAGCAGTACTTC. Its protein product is CASSLSQDRGYEQYF.

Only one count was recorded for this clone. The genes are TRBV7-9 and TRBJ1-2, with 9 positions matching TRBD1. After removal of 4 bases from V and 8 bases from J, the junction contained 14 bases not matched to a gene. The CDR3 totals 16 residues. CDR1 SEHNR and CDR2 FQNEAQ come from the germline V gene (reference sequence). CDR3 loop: CASSSTEQGAGGGYTF. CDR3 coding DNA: TGTGCCAGCAGCTCCACCGAACAGGGGGCTGGGGGAGGCTACACCTTC.

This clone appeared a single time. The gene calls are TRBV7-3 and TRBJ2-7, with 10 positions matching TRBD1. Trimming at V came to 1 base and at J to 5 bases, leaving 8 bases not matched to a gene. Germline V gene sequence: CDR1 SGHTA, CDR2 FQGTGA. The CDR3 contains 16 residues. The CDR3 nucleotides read TGTGCCAGCAGCTTAAGGGCTCCGGGACAGGGGAACGAGCAGTACTTC. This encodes CASSLRAPGQGNEQYF.

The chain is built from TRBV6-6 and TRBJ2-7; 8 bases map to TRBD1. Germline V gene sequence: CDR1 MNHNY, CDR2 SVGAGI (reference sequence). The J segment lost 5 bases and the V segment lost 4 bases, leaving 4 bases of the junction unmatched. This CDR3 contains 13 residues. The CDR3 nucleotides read TGTGCCAGCAGTTTTGACAGGGGCAACGAGCAGTACTTC. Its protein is CASSFDRGNEQYF.

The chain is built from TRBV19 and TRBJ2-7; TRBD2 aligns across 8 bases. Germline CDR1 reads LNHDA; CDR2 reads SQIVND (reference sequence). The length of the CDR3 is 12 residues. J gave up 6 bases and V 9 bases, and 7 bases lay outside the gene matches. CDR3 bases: TGTGCCAGCTCCCGGGAGGGGAGCGAGCAGTACTTC. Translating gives CASSREGSEQYF.

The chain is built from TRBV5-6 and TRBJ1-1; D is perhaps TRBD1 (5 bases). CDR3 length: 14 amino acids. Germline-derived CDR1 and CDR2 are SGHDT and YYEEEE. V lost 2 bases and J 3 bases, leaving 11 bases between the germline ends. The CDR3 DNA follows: TGTGCCAGCAGCTTTATGGGGGGATACACTGAAGCTTTCTTT. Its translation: CASSFMGGYTEAFF.

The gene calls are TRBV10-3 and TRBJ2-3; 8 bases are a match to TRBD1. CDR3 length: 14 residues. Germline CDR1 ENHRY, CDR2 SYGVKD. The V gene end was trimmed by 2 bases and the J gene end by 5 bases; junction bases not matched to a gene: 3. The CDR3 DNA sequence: TGTGCCATCAGTGAGACAGGGGGACGAGATACGCAGTATTTT. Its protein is CAISETGGRDTQYF.

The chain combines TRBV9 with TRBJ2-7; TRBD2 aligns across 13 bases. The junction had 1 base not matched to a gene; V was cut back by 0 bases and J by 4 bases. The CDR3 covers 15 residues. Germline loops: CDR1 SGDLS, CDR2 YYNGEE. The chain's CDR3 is CASSVGLAGGYEQYF. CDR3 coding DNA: TGTGCCAGCAGCGTAGGACTAGCGGGGGGATACGAGCAGTACTTC.

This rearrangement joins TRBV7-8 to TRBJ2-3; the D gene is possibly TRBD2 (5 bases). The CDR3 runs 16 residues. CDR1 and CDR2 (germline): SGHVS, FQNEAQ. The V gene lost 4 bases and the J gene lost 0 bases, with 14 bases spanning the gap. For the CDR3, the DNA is TGTGCCAGCAGCTCCAAGCGGAGCCCTAGCACAGATACGCAGTATTTT. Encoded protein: CASSSKRSPSTDTQYF.

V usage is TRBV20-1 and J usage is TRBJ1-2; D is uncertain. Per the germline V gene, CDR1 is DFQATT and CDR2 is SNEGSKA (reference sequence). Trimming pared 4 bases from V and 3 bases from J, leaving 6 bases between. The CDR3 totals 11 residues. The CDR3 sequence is CSAKTDYGYTF. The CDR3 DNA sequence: TGCAGTGCTAAGACTGACTATGGCTACACCTTC.

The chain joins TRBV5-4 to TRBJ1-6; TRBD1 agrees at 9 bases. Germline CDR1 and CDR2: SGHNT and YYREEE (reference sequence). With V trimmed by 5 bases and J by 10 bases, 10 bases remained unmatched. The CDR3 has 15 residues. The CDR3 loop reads CASSAGTGLSSPLHF. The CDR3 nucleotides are TGTGCCAGCAGTGCCGGGACAGGGCTTTCCTCACCCCTCCACTTT.

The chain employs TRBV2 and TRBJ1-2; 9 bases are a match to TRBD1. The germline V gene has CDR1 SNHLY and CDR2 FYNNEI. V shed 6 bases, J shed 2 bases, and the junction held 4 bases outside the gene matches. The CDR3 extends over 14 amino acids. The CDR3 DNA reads TGTGCCAGCAGAGCCGGGACAGGGAACTATGGCTACACCTTC. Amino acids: CASRAGTGNYGYTF.

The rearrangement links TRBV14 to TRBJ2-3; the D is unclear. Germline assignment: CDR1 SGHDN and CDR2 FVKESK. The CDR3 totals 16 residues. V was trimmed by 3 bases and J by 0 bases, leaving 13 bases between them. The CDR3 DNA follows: TGTGCCAGCAGCCACCCAGGTGTCCCTAGCACAGATACGCAGTATTTT. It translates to CASSHPGVPSTDTQYF.

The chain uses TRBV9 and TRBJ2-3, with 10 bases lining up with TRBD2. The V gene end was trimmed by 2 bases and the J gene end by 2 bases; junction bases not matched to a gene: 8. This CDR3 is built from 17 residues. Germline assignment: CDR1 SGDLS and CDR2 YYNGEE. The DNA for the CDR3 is TGTGCCAGCAGCGTTGGTACTAGCGGGGCCTCCACAGATACGCAGTATTTT. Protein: CASSVGTSGASTDTQYF. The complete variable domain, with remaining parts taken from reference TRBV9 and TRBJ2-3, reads DSGVTQTPKHLITATGQRVTLRCSPRSGDLSVYWYQQSLDQGLQFLIQYYNGEERAKGNILERFSAQQFPDLHSELNLSSLELGDSALYFCASSVGTSGASTDTQYFGPGTRLTVL.

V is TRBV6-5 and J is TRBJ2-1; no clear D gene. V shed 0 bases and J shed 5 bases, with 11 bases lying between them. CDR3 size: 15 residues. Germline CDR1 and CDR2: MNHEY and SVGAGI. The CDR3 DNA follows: TGTGCCAGCAGTTACTCGATATCCAGGAACAATGAGCAGTTCTTC. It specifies CASSYSISRNNEQFF.

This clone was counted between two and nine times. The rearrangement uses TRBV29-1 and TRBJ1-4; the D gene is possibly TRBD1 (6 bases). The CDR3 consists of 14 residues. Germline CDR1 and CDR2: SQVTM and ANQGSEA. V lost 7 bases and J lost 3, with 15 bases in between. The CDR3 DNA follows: TGCAGCGCGTGGGGGGGCACAGCTAATGAAAAACTGTTTTTT. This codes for CSAWGGTANEKLFF. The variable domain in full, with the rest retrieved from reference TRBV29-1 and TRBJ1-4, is SAVISQKPSRDICQRGTSLTIQCQVDSQVTMMFWYRQQPGQSLTLIATANQGSEATYESGFVIDKFPISRPNLTFSTLTVSNMSPEDSSIYLCSAWGGTANEKLFFGSGTQLSVL.

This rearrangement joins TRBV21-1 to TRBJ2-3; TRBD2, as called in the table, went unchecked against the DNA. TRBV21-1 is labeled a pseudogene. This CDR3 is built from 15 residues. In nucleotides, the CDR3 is TGTGCCAGCAGCCCAGCGGGGGTATCTGCAGATACGCAGTATTTT. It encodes CASSPAGVSADTQYF.

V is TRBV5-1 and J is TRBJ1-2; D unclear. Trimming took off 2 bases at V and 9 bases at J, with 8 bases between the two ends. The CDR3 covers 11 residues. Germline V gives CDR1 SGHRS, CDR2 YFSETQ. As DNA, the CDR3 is TGCGCCAGCAGCTTCGGAGAAAGCTACACCTTC. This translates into CASSFGESYTF. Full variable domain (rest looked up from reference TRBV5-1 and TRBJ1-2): KAGVTQTPRYLIKTRGQQVTLSCSPISGHRSVSWYQQTPGQGLQFLFEYFSETQRNKGNFPGRFSGRQFSNSRSEMNVSTLELGDSALYLCASSFGESYTFGSGTRLTVV.

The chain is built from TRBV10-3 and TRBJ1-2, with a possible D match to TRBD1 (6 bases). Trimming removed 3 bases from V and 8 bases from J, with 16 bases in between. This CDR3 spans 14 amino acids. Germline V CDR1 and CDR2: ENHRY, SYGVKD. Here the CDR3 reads CAISEQLQGRGYTF. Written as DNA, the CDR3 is TGTGCCATCAGTGAACAATTACAGGGACGGGGCTACACCTTC.

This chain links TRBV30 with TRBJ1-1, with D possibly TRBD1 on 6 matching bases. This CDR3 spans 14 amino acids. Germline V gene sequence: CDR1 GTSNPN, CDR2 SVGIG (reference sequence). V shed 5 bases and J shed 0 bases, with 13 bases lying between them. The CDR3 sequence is CAWGKDRLNTEAFF. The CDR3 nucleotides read TGTGCCTGGGGTAAGGACAGACTGAACACTGAAGCTTTCTTT.

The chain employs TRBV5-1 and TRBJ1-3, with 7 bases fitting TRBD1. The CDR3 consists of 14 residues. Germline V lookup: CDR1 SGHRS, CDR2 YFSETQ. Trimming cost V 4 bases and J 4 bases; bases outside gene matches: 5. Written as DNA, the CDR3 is TGCGCCAGCAGCGGAGAGACAGGGGGAAACACCATATATTTT. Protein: CASSGETGGNTIYF.

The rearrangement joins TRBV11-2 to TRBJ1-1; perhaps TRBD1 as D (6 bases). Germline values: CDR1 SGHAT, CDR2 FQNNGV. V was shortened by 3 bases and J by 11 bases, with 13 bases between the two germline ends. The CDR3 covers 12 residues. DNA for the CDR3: TGTGCCAGCAGCTTGGGGGCCCTGCGGGCTTTCTTT. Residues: CASSLGALRAFF.

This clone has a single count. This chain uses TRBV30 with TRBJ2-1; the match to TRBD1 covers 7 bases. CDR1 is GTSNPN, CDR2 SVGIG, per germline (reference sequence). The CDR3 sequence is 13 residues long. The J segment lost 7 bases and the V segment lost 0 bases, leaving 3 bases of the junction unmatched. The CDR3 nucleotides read TGTGCCTGGAGTGTAGACAGGGTAAATGAGCAGTTCTTC. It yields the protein CAWSVDRVNEQFF.

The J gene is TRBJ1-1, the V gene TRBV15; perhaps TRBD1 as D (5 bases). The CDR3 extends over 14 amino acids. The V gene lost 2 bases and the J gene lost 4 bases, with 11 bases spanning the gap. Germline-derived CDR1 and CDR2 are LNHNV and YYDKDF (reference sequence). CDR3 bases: TGTGCCACCAGCAGAAACCAGGGAAGCACTGAAGCTTTCTTT. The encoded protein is CATSRNQGSTEAFF.

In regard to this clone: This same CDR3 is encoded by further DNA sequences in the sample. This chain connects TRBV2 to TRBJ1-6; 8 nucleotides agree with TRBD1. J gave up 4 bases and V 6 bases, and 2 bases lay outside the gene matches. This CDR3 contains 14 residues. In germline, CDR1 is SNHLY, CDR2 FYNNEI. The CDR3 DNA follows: TGTGCCAGCAGAGACAGGGGTTATAATTCACCCCTCCACTTT. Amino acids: CASRDRGYNSPLHF. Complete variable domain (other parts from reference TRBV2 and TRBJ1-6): EPEVTQTPSHQVTQMGQEVILRCVPISNHLYFYWYRQILGQKVEFLVSFYNNEISEKSEIFDDQFSVERPDGSNFTLKIRSTKLEDSAMYFCASRDRGYNSPLHFGNGTRLTVT.

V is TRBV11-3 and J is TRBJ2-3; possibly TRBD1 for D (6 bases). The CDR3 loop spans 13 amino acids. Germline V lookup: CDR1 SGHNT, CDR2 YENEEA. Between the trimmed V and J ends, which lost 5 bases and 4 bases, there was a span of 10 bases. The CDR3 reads CASSNYRADTQYF. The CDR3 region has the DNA TGTGCCAGCAGCAATTACAGGGCAGATACGCAGTATTTT.